This T cell receptor beta chain was sequenced for a study of cytomegalovirus exposure and HLA in healthy donors. Study-wide background: About 85 million unique TCR sequences came from HLA-typed donors in an early release.

V trimming: 3 bases; J trimming: 4 bases; junction bases outside the gene matches: 9. The CDR3 runs 16 residues. CDR1 is SGDLS and CDR2 is YYNGEE in the germline V gene. The PCR employed 60 Vbeta primers together with 13 Jbeta primers. Assay used: immunoSEQ multiplex PCR; TCRdb lists only in-frame clones, some missing. The sample yields some 110,000 clones, about four fifths seen once. The sequenced sample consisted of PBMCs. This sequence joins TRBV9 and TRBJ2-1; 8 bases line up with TRBD2. This TCR came from a man younger than 40 in good health and CMV-seropositive. The CDR3 coding sequence is TGTGCCAGCAGCGGGGGGGCGGGGGGACCATACAATGAGCAGTTCTTC. This encodes CASSGGAGGPYNEQFF.